This T cell receptor beta chain was documented in a study of T cells in Graves' hyperthyroidism and ophthalmopathy. As for the study in general: Blood was drawn when the patient was first diagnosed and still untreated.

Notes on the study in general: Most clonotypes expanded in thyroid above 0.001 were likewise present in blood. Before onset, by a median of about six months, the model predicted ophthalmopathy.

Remarks on this clonotype: Its matching antigen is unknown.

TCR beta CDR3 regions were amplified from RNA transcripts. An initial round of RT-PCR targeting the TCR CDR3 relied on the HTBI primer set. TCRdb processed the multiplex PCR reads anew with MiXCR; each CDR3 protein has one entry. The sample lists 560,000 or so distinct CDR3 sequences, about 20% seen once, with roughly 50% in the top ten. Germline CDR1 is SGDLS and CDR2 is YYNGEE. The CDR3 is 15 residues long. V lost 1 base and J 0 bases, leaving 9 bases between the germline ends. Patients with ophthalmopathy all had a Clinical Activity Score of at least 3, a NOSPECS grade of at least 4 and duration under 3 months.

This TCR derives from a man aged 40-49 years with Graves' ophthalmopathy. The genes are TRBV9 and TRBJ2-3, with D possibly TRBD2 on 5 matching bases. Material for sequencing was blood. The CDR3: CASSVYPGSTDTQYF. The CDR3 DNA sequence: TGTGCCAGCAGCGTATACCCGGGGAGCACAGATACGCAGTATTTT.